These 28 T cell receptor beta chains originate from one sample sequenced in a study of blood T cells in healthy people across ages. Together with a sample-barcoded 5' primer, a J-beta primer mix was included in a second PCR lasting about 7 to 12 cycles. TCRdb analysed the 5' RACE reads with MiXCR anew, one entry per CDR3 protein. The data hold some 710,000 distinct CDR3 sequences, with 22% observed a single time. Material: blood. These receptors originate from a man aged 65-85 years in good health.

The genes are TRBV20-1 and TRBJ1-2, with a weak D call TRBD1 (6 bases). V was cut by 6 bases and J by 8 bases, with 25 bases left in between. Germline V gene data show CDR1 as DFQATT and CDR2 as SNEGSKA (reference sequence). The CDR3 extends over 15 amino acids. In nucleotides, the CDR3 is TGCAGTGCGACCATAAGAGGGGGTTACAGGTTAGGCTACACCTTC. It translates to CSATIRGGYRLGYTF.

The rearrangement uses TRBV6-1 and TRBJ2-5, with 9 bases identical to TRBD2. The end of the DNA aligns better with TRBJ2-1, so the J call may be wrong. Germline values: CDR1 MNHNS, CDR2 SASEGT. There are 15 residues in the CDR3. CDR3 amino acids: CASSGRGTSPNEQFF. CDR3 coding DNA: TGTGCCAGCAGCGGGAGGGGGACTAGCCCCAATGAGCAGTTCTTC.

This clonotype turned up a few times. Here the CDR3 DNA reads TGTGCCAGCAGCTTACCTAGCGGGGGGGTCTCCTACAATGAGCAGTTCTTC. Amino acids: CASSLPSGGVSYNEQFF. The chain joins TRBV7-2 to TRBJ2-1; TRBD2 aligns across 12 bases. This CDR3 is 17 amino acids long. The germline CDR1 and CDR2 sequences are SGHTA and FQGNSA. V shed 2 bases, J shed 0 bases, and the junction held 2 bases outside the gene matches.

The sample holds a few counts of this clonotype. CDR3 sequence reads: CASSRGAGANEQFF. DNA of the CDR3: TGTGCCAGCAGTAGGGGGGCGGGGGCCAATGAGCAGTTCTTC. This rearrangement joins TRBV12-3 or TRBV12-4 to TRBJ2-5; D may be TRBD2 (7 bases). The J call is uncertain, as TRBJ2-1 better fits the DNA end. The CDR3 loop spans 14 amino acids.

The CDR3 DNA is TGTGCCAGCAGCTTAAAGGAGGACAGATACAATGAGCAGTTCTTC. Its protein product is CASSLKEDRYNEQFF. V is TRBV7-2 and J is TRBJ2-1, with D possibly being TRBD1 (6 bases). The CDR3 has 15 residues. The germline gives CDR1 SGHTA, CDR2 FQGNSA. V lost 2 bases to trimming and J lost 4 bases, with 12 bases between them.

A few counts support this clonotype. V is TRBV6-5 and J is TRBJ2-1; D is unclear. Trimming pared 2 bases from V and 8 bases from J, leaving 13 bases between. Germline loops: CDR1 MNHEY, CDR2 SVGAGI. The CDR3 sequence is 14 residues long. The CDR3 DNA reads TGTGCCAGCAGTTACGTACAGTGGTTCGATGAGCAGTTCTTC. Its translation: CASSYVQWFDEQFF.

The chain combines TRBV5-6 with TRBJ2-1; the D gene is possibly TRBD1 (6 bases). The CDR3 runs 13 residues. Germline V gene lookup returns CDR1 SGHDT and CDR2 YYEEEE. V was shortened by 4 bases and J by 10 bases, with 15 bases between the two germline ends. CDR3 nucleotide sequence: TGTGCCAGCAGCCACGGAACTCAGGGGGAGCAGTTCTTC. Its translation: CASSHGTQGEQFF.

A few counts support this clonotype. The V call is TRBV20-1, the J call TRBJ2-2; the D gene is possibly TRBD2 (5 bases). Looked up from germline, CDR1 is DFQATT and CDR2 is SNEGSKA (reference sequence). V was pared by 3 bases and J by 1 base, with 18 bases between. The CDR3 is 17 residues long. CDR3 nucleotide sequence: TGCAGTGCTAGCGGGTCCAGCACCCGGGGGAACACCGGGGAGCTGTTTTTT. Amino acids: CSASGSSTRGNTGELFF.

V is TRBV5-1 and J is TRBJ2-5; 12 bases agree with TRBD2. The J call is uncertain, as TRBJ2-7 better fits the DNA end. CDR1 SGHRS and CDR2 YFSETQ come from the germline V gene. The CDR3 is made up of 16 amino acids. The CDR3 sequence: CASSLLTSGGPTEQYF. For the CDR3, the DNA is TGCGCCAGCAGCCTATTGACTAGCGGGGGCCCCACCGAGCAGTACTTC.

The J gene is TRBJ1-2, the V gene TRBV6-6, with D possibly TRBD1 on 6 matching bases. Looked up from germline, CDR1 is MNHNY and CDR2 is SVGAGI (reference sequence). This CDR3 is 15 amino acids long. The germline V and J ends were trimmed by 4 bases and 2 bases, with 14 bases remaining between them. The DNA of the CDR3 is TGTGCCAGCAGTTCCCAAGGGGGTGGAAACTATGGCTACACCTTC. Its translation: CASSSQGGGNYGYTF.

The V gene is TRBV6-1, the J gene TRBJ1-5; no clear D gene. V was trimmed by 6 bases and J by 0 bases, leaving 3 bases between them. The CDR3 is made up of 12 amino acids. Germline loops: CDR1 MNHNS, CDR2 SASEGT. Here the CDR3 DNA reads TGTGCCAGCAGAGCTAGCAATCAGCCCCAGCATTTT. This gives the protein CASRASNQPQHF.

V and J are TRBV19 and TRBJ2-5; tentative D call: TRBD1 (5 bases). Judging by the DNA end, TRBJ2-1 fits better; the J call may be wrong. Per the germline V gene, CDR1 is LNHDA and CDR2 is SQIVND (reference sequence). The CDR3 consists of 13 residues. CDR3 loop: CASSIRVFNEQFF. The CDR3 DNA reads TGTGCCAGTAGTATCAGGGTTTTCAATGAGCAGTTCTTC.

This clonotype was seen a few times. The chain has TRBV12-3 or TRBV12-4 and TRBJ2-2; D is undetermined. V was pared by 3 bases and J by 5 bases, with 10 bases between. The CDR3 covers 14 residues. The CDR3 here is CASSFVTETGELFF. Written as DNA, the CDR3 is TGTGCCAGCAGTTTTGTAACAGAAACCGGGGAGCTGTTTTTT.

This clonotype appeared a few times. This chain connects TRBV20-1 to TRBJ2-3; TRBD2 matches 11 bases. V dropped 0 bases and J dropped 5; count of bases not matched to a gene: 7. The germline gives CDR1 DFQATT, CDR2 SNEGSKA (reference sequence). This CDR3 is built from 16 residues. Here the CDR3 DNA reads TGCAGTGCTAGAGATAGAACTAGCGGGAGAGGAGATACGCAGTATTTT. This sequence encodes CSARDRTSGRGDTQYF.

This clonotype has a handful of counts. The CDR3: CASSWGQGGNQPQHF. The CDR3, as DNA: TGTGCCAGTAGTTGGGGACAGGGCGGCAATCAGCCCCAGCATTTT. The chain uses TRBV19 and TRBJ1-5, with 9 bases lining up with TRBD1. This CDR3 spans 15 amino acids. The germline V gene has CDR1 LNHDA and CDR2 SQIVND (reference sequence). V gave up 5 bases and J gave up 2 bases; unmatched junction bases: 4. The complete variable domain, with remaining parts taken from reference TRBV19 and TRBJ1-5, reads DGGITQSPKYLFRKEGQNVTLSCEQNLNHDAMYWYRQDPGQGLRLIYYSQIVNDFQKGDIAEGYSVSREKKESFPLTVTSAQKNPTAFYLCASSWGQGGNQPQHFGDGTRLSIL.

This sequence joins TRBV2 and TRBJ1-5; tentatively, D is TRBD1 (5 bases). Looked up from germline, CDR1 is SNHLY and CDR2 is FYNNEI. V shed 2 bases and J shed 0 bases, with 17 bases lying between them. The length of the CDR3 is 18 residues. The CDR3 reads CASSERRQGLHSNQPQHF. CDR3 sequence (DNA): TGTGCCAGCAGTGAAAGAAGGCAGGGTCTCCATAGCAATCAGCCCCAGCATTTT.

This clonotype was detected only a few times. This chain connects TRBV5-1 to TRBJ2-1; 7 bases line up with TRBD2. The CDR3 covers 15 residues. V lost 0 bases, J lost 5 bases, and 5 bases stayed unmatched. Germline CDR1 and CDR2: SGHRS and YFSETQ. The CDR3: CASSLAGGNNNEQFF. The CDR3 coding sequence is TGCGCCAGCAGCTTGGCCGGGGGGAACAACAATGAGCAGTTCTTC.

This clonotype was seen a few times. J is TRBJ2-5 and V is TRBV19; a possible D gene is TRBD2 (6 bases). From germline, CDR1 is LNHDA and CDR2 SQIVND (reference sequence). The CDR3 extends over 15 amino acids. V lost 3 bases to trimming and J lost 2 bases, with 13 bases between them. This CDR3 reads CASSISSGVQETQYF. As DNA, the CDR3 is TGTGCCAGTAGTATTTCCTCGGGGGTACAAGAGACCCAGTACTTC.

The rearrangement joins TRBV19 to TRBJ1-1, with 9 bases that match TRBD1. Germline V gives CDR1 LNHDA, CDR2 SQIVND (reference sequence). The CDR3 is 13 amino acids. The V and J ends lost 4 bases and 6 bases, in that order; junction bases with no gene match: 3. CDR3 in DNA: TGTGCCAGTAGTACCGACAGGGGGGCTGAAGCTTTCTTT. Its translation: CASSTDRGAEAFF. The full variable domain, its missing parts supplied by reference TRBV19 and TRBJ1-1, is DGGITQSPKYLFRKEGQNVTLSCEQNLNHDAMYWYRQDPGQGLRLIYYSQIVNDFQKGDIAEGYSVSREKKESFPLTVTSAQKNPTAFYLCASSTDRGAEAFFGQGTRLTVV.

This clonotype was seen many times. The CDR3 DNA sequence: TGTGCCATCAGTGCGGCGGGAGTTGCGGATACGCAGTATTTT. Translating gives CAISAAGVADTQYF. The genes are TRBV10-3 and TRBJ2-3, with 7 bases aligning to TRBD2. CDR3 length: 14 amino acids. From germline, CDR1 is ENHRY and CDR2 SYGVKD. The trim removed 4 bases at V and 6 bases at J, leaving 7 bases unmatched.

The table lists this clonotype with a count of one. The missing conserved phenylalanine or tryptophan at the end of this CDR3 makes a read error likely. The rearrangement uses TRBV28 and TRBJ2-4; 7 positions match TRBD2. Trimming at V came to 1 base and at J to 6 bases, leaving 3 bases not matched to a gene. Germline V gene data show CDR1 as MDHEN and CDR2 as SYDVKM. The CDR3 contains 14 residues. The CDR3: CASSLLGRGNIQYL. The CDR3 nucleotides read TGTGCCAGCAGTTTATTAGGGAGGGGAAACATTCAGTACCTC.

The rearrangement uses TRBV6-5 and TRBJ2-3; the D is unclear. V lost 7 bases to trimming and J lost 1 base, with 9 bases between them. In germline, CDR1 is MNHEY, CDR2 SVGAGI. This CDR3 spans 13 amino acids. CDR3 DNA sequence: TGTGCCAGCACCCTACTGGGCACAGATACGCAGTATTTT. Protein: CASTLLGTDTQYF.

The chain links TRBV7-2 to TRBJ2-3, with a tentative D call TRBD2 (6 bases). The germline V gene encodes CDR1 SGHTA and CDR2 FQGNSA. With 4 bases removed from V and 3 bases from J, the gap between germline ends came to 20 bases. The CDR3 is 17 residues long. CDR3 nucleotide sequence: TGTGCCAGCAGCTCGCTTAACGGGAGTCTGGTTACAGATACGCAGTATTTT. Protein product: CASSSLNGSLVTDTQYF.

V and J are TRBV9 and TRBJ1-2; weak D call: TRBD1 (6 bases). Germline V lookup: CDR1 SGDLS, CDR2 YYNGEE. CDR3 length: 16 residues. V shed 3 bases and J shed 6 bases, with 21 bases lying between them. CDR3 protein: CASSAQTGSLSDGYTF. CDR3 DNA: TGTGCCAGCAGCGCTCAAACAGGGTCCCTCTCAGATGGCTACACCTTC.

This rearrangement joins TRBV29-1 to TRBJ1-5; possibly TRBD1 for D (5 bases). Looked up from germline, CDR1 is SQVTM and CDR2 is ANQGSEA. Trimming stripped 7 bases from V and 2 bases from J, with 12 bases between. The CDR3 contains 13 residues. The CDR3 DNA follows: TGCAGCGCGGGTGGCAGGGGCAATCAGCCCCAGCATTTT. The encoded protein is CSAGGRGNQPQHF.

This clonotype was seen a handful of times. V is TRBV6-6 and J is TRBJ1-2; D gene uncertain. The CDR3 extends over 12 amino acids. Germline CDR1 MNHNY, CDR2 SVGAGI (reference sequence). Trimming shortened V by 11 bases and J by 3 bases, and 13 bases separated the two germline ends. CDR3 sequence: CASAGFDYGYTF. The CDR3 DNA is TGTGCCTCCGCCGGGTTTGACTATGGCTACACCTTC.

This clonotype has at least ten counts. The chain employs TRBV18 and TRBJ2-2, with 7 bases identical to TRBD1. The V segment lost 0 bases and the J segment 6 bases; nucleotides outside the gene matches: 4. This CDR3 region has 15 residues. From germline, CDR1 is KGHSH and CDR2 LQKENI. This chain's CDR3 is CASSPPTGQSGELFF. In DNA form, the CDR3 reads TGTGCCAGCTCACCACCGACAGGGCAATCCGGGGAGCTGTTTTTT.

The chain combines TRBV4-2 with TRBJ2-7, with D possibly TRBD2 on 6 matching bases. Germline CDR1 is LGHNA and CDR2 is YNFKEQ. This CDR3 comprises 18 residues. Trimming shortened V by 0 bases and J by 4 bases, and 22 bases separated the two germline ends. As DNA, the CDR3 is TGTGCCAGCAGCCAAGACACTTTGACTAGTCCTGTTGGGTACGAGCAGTACTTC. Translation gives CASSQDTLTSPVGYEQYF.